This T cell receptor (beta chain) stems from a study of cytomegalovirus exposure and HLA in healthy donors. Study-wide background: HLA-typed donors were the source of approximately 85 million unique TCRs held in an early data release. Study-wide findings and caveats: As a later analysis showed, a missense DCLRE1C variant was linked to trimming of TCR beta V- and J-genes. For most subjects, TCR beta sequences were reported to predict HLA-A and HLA-B alleles with accuracy.

Both 60 Vbeta primers and 13 Jbeta primers went into the PCR. TCRdb's table, derived via immunoSEQ multiplex PCR, lists solely in-frame clones and lacks some. The profile shows over 130,000 clones, 70% to 85% of them singletons. This clone occurred a few times. Its specificity is not known. At sampling all donors were nominally healthy, likely with unrecorded immune exposures. The CDR3 runs 16 residues. Germline assignment: CDR1 SGHRS and CDR2 YFSETQ. The V and J ends lost 0 bases and 4 bases respectively, with 16 bases between them. This chain joins TRBV5-1 and TRBJ2-5; D possibly corresponds to TRBD2 (5 bases). Sequenced material: PBMCs. This receptor was taken from a male donor in good health and CMV-seronegative. CDR3 sequence reads: CASSLEGGWALETQYF. DNA for the CDR3: TGCGCCAGCAGCTTGGAAGGCGGGTGGGCCTTAGAGACCCAGTACTTC.